Listed below are T cell receptor beta chains from one sample, sequenced in a study of CD8 T cells in Susac syndrome. Each CDR3 protein gets one entry after TCRdb re-called the immunoSEQ multiplex PCR reads with MiXCR. Of roughly 130,000 distinct CDR3 sequences listed, 85% to 95% were seen once; the top ten hold around 0.28%. The sequencing input was CD8+ T cells from PBMCs. The receptors were sampled from a human donor with Susac syndrome. Both conserved end residues are part of each CDR3. Each record gives: V gene, clone size, D gene, J gene, CDR3 protein, CDR3 DNA. A D gene is named only where the DNA matches it firmly. Clone size appears in some rows only: once, few, many, or a class for an expanded clone.

V: TRBV25-1; size: .; D: TRBD1; J: TRBJ2-5; CDR3: CASSRPGQGGETQYF; DNA: TGTGCCAGCAGTAGACCGGGACAGGGCGGGGAGACCCAGTACTTC
V: TRBV20-1; size: .; D: .; J: TRBJ1-3; CDR3: CSGDSGNTIYF; DNA: TGCAGTGGGGACTCTGGAAACACCATATATTTT
V: TRBV9; size: .; D: .; J: TRBJ2-5; CDR3: CASSDGTNIAETQYF; DNA: TGTGCCAGCAGCGACGGGACGAATATTGCAGAGACCCAGTACTTC
V: TRBV9; size: .; D: .; J: TRBJ2-1; CDR3: CASSVGGTYNEQFF; DNA: TGTGCCAGCAGCGTAGGGGGTACCTACAATGAGCAGTTCTTC
V: TRBV20-1; size: .; D: TRBD1; J: TRBJ2-2; CDR3: CSAHSGTDDSNTGELFF; DNA: TGCAGTGCTCACTCCGGGACAGATGATTCGAACACCGGGGAGCTGTTTTTT
V: TRBV7-9; size: .; D: TRBD1; J: TRBJ1-6; CDR3: CASSLLGGQNSPLHF; DNA: TGTGCCAGCAGCTTACTAGGGGGCCAAAATTCACCCCTCCACTTT
V: TRBV6-2/TRBV6-3; size: once; D: .; J: TRBJ2-5; CDR3: CASSYGIQETQYF; DNA: TGTGCCAGCAGTTACGGGATCCAAGAGACCCAGTACTTC
V: TRBV11-2; size: once; D: .; J: TRBJ2-7; CDR3: CASSLIGLGRTYEQHF; DNA: TGTGCCAGCAGCTTAATAGGCTTAGGCCGTACCTACGAGCAGCACTTC
V: TRBV7-8; size: .; D: TRBD1; J: TRBJ1-2; CDR3: CASSLGRQGAYGYTF; DNA: TGTGCCAGCAGCTTAGGCAGGCAGGGGGCGTATGGCTACACCTTC
V: TRBV7-2; size: .; D: TRBD1; J: TRBJ1-5; CDR3: CASSLGHRGQPQHF; DNA: TGTGCCAGCAGCTTAGGGCACAGGGGTCAGCCCCAGCATTTT
V: TRBV4-1; size: .; D: TRBD2; J: TRBJ2-1; CDR3: CASSQDVAGFSNEQFF; DNA: TGCGCCAGCAGCCAAGATGTAGCGGGGTTCTCAAATGAGCAGTTCTTC
V: TRBV7-9; size: .; D: TRBD1; J: TRBJ2-7; CDR3: CASSSTGDSYEQYF; DNA: TGTGCCAGCAGCTCTACAGGGGACTCCTACGAGCAGTACTTC
V: TRBV5-6; size: .; D: TRBD1; J: TRBJ2-7; CDR3: CASSLTWTGIYEQYF; DNA: TGTGCCAGCAGCCTGACATGGACAGGGATTTACGAGCAGTACTTC
V: TRBV20-1; size: .; D: .; J: TRBJ2-7; CDR3: CSALASGEQYF; DNA: TGCAGTGCCCTTGCGAGCGGGGAGCAGTACTTC
V: TRBV29-1; size: .; D: .; J: TRBJ2-2; CDR3: CSVVQNTGELFF; DNA: TGCAGCGTTGTACAGAACACCGGGGAGCTGTTTTTT
V: TRBV9; size: .; D: TRBD1; J: TRBJ2-7; CDR3: CASSVGTGDFEQYF; DNA: TGTGCCAGCAGCGTAGGGACAGGGGACTTCGAGCAGTACTTC
V: TRBV2; size: .; D: .; J: TRBJ2-3; CDR3: CASSPMVTDTQYF; DNA: TGTGCCAGCAGTCCCATGGTGACAGATACGCAGTATTTT
V: TRBV19; size: .; D: .; J: TRBJ2-4; CDR3: CASSIPQAPAKNIQYF; DNA: TGTGCCAGTAGTATACCACAGGCCCCAGCCAAAAACATTCAGTACTTC
V: TRBV28; size: .; D: .; J: TRBJ1-6; CDR3: CASSFPQVNSPLHF; DNA: TGTGCCAGCAGTTTCCCCCAGGTTAATTCACCCCTCCACTTT
V: TRBV12-3/TRBV12-4; size: .; D: .; J: TRBJ2-3; CDR3: CASTPDEGLSDTQYF; DNA: TGTGCCAGCACCCCGGATGAGGGGTTGTCAGATACGCAGTATTTT
V: TRBV7-2; size: .; D: TRBD2; J: TRBJ2-7; CDR3: CASSPPVGLGSHEQYF; DNA: TGTGCCAGCAGCCCGCCAGTTGGACTAGGCTCCCACGAGCAGTACTTC
V: TRBV9; size: .; D: .; J: TRBJ2-3; CDR3: CASSALSSDDTQYF; DNA: TGTGCCAGCAGCGCCCTCTCCTCTGACGATACGCAGTATTTT
V: TRBV5-1; size: once; D: .; J: TRBJ2-7; CDR3: CASRGAVGEQYF; DNA: TGCGCCAGCAGAGGTGCAGTAGGGGAGCAGTACTTC
V: TRBV4-2; size: .; D: .; J: TRBJ2-7; CDR3: CASSQARRESDEQYF; DNA: TGTGCCAGCAGCCAAGCTCGGAGGGAATCGGACGAGCAGTACTTC
V: TRBV5-1; size: once; D: .; J: TRBJ1-1; CDR3: CASSLPGVVTEAFF; DNA: TGCGCCAGCAGCTTGCCGGGGGTGGTCACTGAAGCTTTCTTT
V: TRBV9; size: .; D: TRBD1; J: TRBJ2-7; CDR3: CASSAPDRSSYEQYF; DNA: TGTGCCAGCAGCGCCCCGGACAGGAGCTCCTACGAGCAGTACTTC
V: TRBV13; size: .; D: .; J: TRBJ2-5; CDR3: CASSLAHGETQYF; DNA: TGTGCCAGCAGCTTAGCCCACGGGGAGACCCAGTACTTC
V: TRBV7-3; size: .; D: .; J: TRBJ2-7; CDR3: CASSPRANSYEQYF; DNA: TGTGCCAGCAGCCCCCGGGCGAATTCCTACGAGCAGTACTTC
V: TRBV19; size: .; D: TRBD1; J: TRBJ1-3; CDR3: CASSAQGKSSGNTIYF; DNA: TGTGCCAGTAGTGCACAGGGGAAATCTTCTGGAAACACCATATATTTT
V: TRBV13; size: .; D: .; J: TRBJ2-5; CDR3: CASSLGQGAQETQYF; DNA: TGTGCCAGCAGCTTGGGACAAGGGGCCCAAGAGACCCAGTACTTC
V: TRBV7-2; size: .; D: TRBD2; J: TRBJ2-7; CDR3: CASSPTSGSYEQYF; DNA: TGTGCCAGCAGCCCTACTAGCGGATCCTACGAGCAGTACTTC
V: TRBV6-5; size: .; D: .; J: TRBJ2-4; CDR3: CASSYTTRDWYF; DNA: TGTGCCAGCAGTTACACGACACGGGATTGGTACTTC
V: TRBV19; size: .; D: .; J: TRBJ2-1; CDR3: CASVAENNEQFF; DNA: TGTGCCAGTGTTGCGGAGAACAATGAGCAGTTCTTC
V: TRBV5-1; size: .; D: .; J: TRBJ2-7; CDR3: CASSLELTNEQYF; DNA: TGCGCCAGCAGCTTGGAACTAACTAACGAGCAGTACTTC
V: TRBV7-3; size: once; D: TRBD2; J: TRBJ2-5; CDR3: CASSLAGDIQETQYF; DNA: TGTGCCAGCAGCTTAGCGGGGGATATACAAGAGACCCAGTACTTC
V: TRBV27; size: .; D: .; J: TRBJ2-2; CDR3: CASRIVAGELFF; DNA: TGTGCCAGCAGAATAGTCGCCGGGGAGCTGTTTTTT
V: TRBV13; size: .; D: .; J: TRBJ1-1; CDR3: CASSFGREGTEAFF; DNA: TGTGCCAGCAGCTTCGGCAGGGAAGGCACTGAAGCTTTCTTT
V: TRBV19; size: once; D: TRBD2; J: TRBJ2-1; CDR3: CASSTGLALYEQFF; DNA: TGTGCCAGTAGTACCGGACTAGCGTTGTATGAGCAGTTCTTC
V: TRBV6-5; size: .; D: TRBD2; J: TRBJ2-2; CDR3: CASSYLSLDIAGGQGAGELFF; DNA: TGTGCCAGCAGTTACTTATCCCTTGACATAGCGGGGGGCCAGGGGGCCGGGGAGCTGTTTTTT
V: TRBV9; size: .; D: TRBD1; J: TRBJ2-1; CDR3: CASSVGQGIYNEQFF; DNA: TGTGCCAGCAGCGTGGGACAGGGAATTTACAATGAGCAGTTCTTC
V: TRBV4-3; size: .; D: TRBD2; J: TRBJ2-1; CDR3: CASSQVGGNYNEQFF; DNA: TGCGCCAGCAGCCAAGTCGGGGGGAACTACAATGAGCAGTTCTTC
V: TRBV9; size: .; D: TRBD1; J: TRBJ2-1; CDR3: CASSLVGQGARHNEQFF; DNA: TGTGCCAGCAGCCTAGTGGGGCAGGGGGCGAGACACAATGAGCAGTTCTTC
V: TRBV4-1; size: .; D: .; J: TRBJ2-1; CDR3: CASSQDSRGPSYNEQFF; DNA: TGCGCCAGCAGCCAAGATTCCCGCGGACCGTCCTACAATGAGCAGTTCTTC
V: TRBV12-3/TRBV12-4; size: .; D: .; J: TRBJ2-5; CDR3: CASSYIKETQYF; DNA: TGTGCCAGCAGTTATATAAAAGAGACCCAGTACTTC
V: TRBV29-1; size: .; D: .; J: TRBJ2-7; CDR3: CSVAGITGYEQYF; DNA: TGCAGCGTTGCGGGGATTACAGGCTACGAGCAGTACTTC
V: TRBV9; size: .; D: .; J: TRBJ2-6; CDR3: CASTRFSGPSGANVLTF; DNA: TGTGCCAGCACCAGATTCTCAGGGCCCTCTGGGGCCAACGTCCTGACTTTC
V: TRBV7-8; size: once; D: TRBD2; J: TRBJ2-3; CDR3: CASSLAKGLAGTDTQYF; DNA: TGTGCCAGCAGCTTAGCGAAGGGACTAGCGGGAACAGATACGCAGTATTTT
V: TRBV15; size: .; D: .; J: TRBJ2-6; CDR3: CATSRDKSGANVLTF; DNA: TGTGCCACCAGCAGAGACAAATCTGGGGCCAACGTCCTGACTTTC
V: TRBV7-8; size: .; D: .; J: TRBJ2-3; CDR3: CASSFEGTDTQYF; DNA: TGTGCCAGCAGCTTTGAGGGTACAGATACGCAGTATTTT
V: TRBV7-9; size: .; D: .; J: TRBJ1-2; CDR3: CASSSIRGEKGYTF; DNA: TGTGCCAGCAGCTCTATCAGGGGAGAGAAGGGCTACACCTTC
V: TRBV5-1; size: .; D: .; J: TRBJ2-3; CDR3: CASSDTLVRDTQYF; DNA: TGCGCCAGCAGCGATACCCTCGTAAGGGATACGCAGTATTTT
V: TRBV12-5; size: .; D: TRBD1; J: TRBJ2-1; CDR3: CASVIGGPHNEQFF; DNA: TGTGCTAGTGTTATAGGGGGCCCCCACAATGAGCAGTTCTTC